A single sample is the source of the 27 T cell receptor beta chains below, sequenced in a study of PD-1 blockade in classical Hodgkin lymphoma (dated by TCRdb to the early 2020s). The library was built by means of the immunoSEQ multiplex PCR assay. The immuneACCESS repertoire file appears here via TCRdb, limited to in-frame rearrangements. These files lack a portion of the clones; in checked studies, under half of the deficit traces to unresolved V genes, and the cause of the others is not known. The sample table contains some 50,000 clones; only one count was recorded for roughly 80% of them. The top ten hold 12% of the sample. The time point label for this specimen denotes: cycle 4 day 1 (C4D1), after five to seven weeks of nivolumab. Every trial patient had relapsed after autologous stem cell transplantation, and cohorts A, B and C differed in prior brentuximab vedotin exposure. The input for sequencing was peripheral blood mononuclear cells (PBMCs), taken before the fourth cycle of nivolumab. Source of these receptors: a human donor with classical Hodgkin lymphoma.

The chain combines TRBV5-4 with TRBJ1-2; a possible D gene is TRBD1 (6 bases). Germline V lookup: CDR1 SGHNT, CDR2 YYREEE (reference sequence). CDR3 length: 12 amino acids. The germline V and J ends were trimmed by 6 bases and 4 bases, with 10 bases remaining between them. CDR3 residues: CASTPDSYGYTF. The CDR3 coding sequence is TGTGCCAGCACCCCGGACAGCTATGGCTACACCTTC.

The table lists this clone with a few counts. The CDR3 DNA follows: TGTGCCAGCCGGGAGGACAGGAACATCTATGGCTACACCTTC. It encodes CASREDRNIYGYTF. The genes are TRBV2 and TRBJ1-2; TRBD1 agrees at 7 bases. There are 14 residues in the CDR3. Germline CDR1 is SNHLY and CDR2 is FYNNEI. Losses at the gene ends were 8 bases for V and 4 bases for J; bases not matched to a gene: 10.

The chain couples TRBV27 to TRBJ2-7; 9 bases map to TRBD2. The V gene's germline CDR1 is MNHEY and CDR2 SMNVEV (reference sequence). The ends lost 0 bases at V and 7 bases at J; junction bases unmatched: 10. This CDR3 spans 16 amino acids. CDR3 sequence reads: CASSLSNPSGKVEQYF. DNA of the CDR3: TGTGCCAGCAGTTTATCGAACCCTAGCGGGAAGGTTGAGCAGTACTTC.

This clone was detected only a few times. The chain combines TRBV19 with TRBJ1-5; 7 nucleotides line up with TRBD1. The CDR3 sequence is 16 residues long. Losses at the gene ends were 4 bases for V and 0 bases for J; bases not matched to a gene: 6. Per the germline V gene, CDR1 is LNHDA and CDR2 is SQIVND (reference sequence). This CDR3 reads CASSRPGQSSNQPQHF. The CDR3 bases are TGTGCCAGTAGTAGGCCGGGACAGAGTAGCAATCAGCCCCAGCATTTT.

V gene TRBV28 combines with J gene TRBJ2-3; the match to TRBD2 covers 10 bases. J was trimmed by 4 bases and V by 3 bases; bases with no gene match: 4. Germline lookup yields CDR1 MDHEN and CDR2 SYDVKM. The CDR3 loop spans 15 amino acids. CDR3 DNA: TGTGCCAGCAGTTTTGCTAGCGGGAGACCAGATACGCAGTATTTT. This sequence encodes CASSFASGRPDTQYF.

This clone has just a few counts. The chain uses TRBV6-1 and TRBJ1-5; D perhaps matches TRBD1 (6 bases). CDR3 length: 15 residues. Trimming took off 3 bases at V and 3 bases at J, with 12 bases between the two ends. Germline CDR1 MNHNS, CDR2 SASEGT. CDR3 sequence: CASSDNGGLNQPQHF. The CDR3, as DNA: TGTGCCAGCAGTGATAACGGGGGGCTCAATCAGCCCCAGCATTTT.

This clone was seen once. The gene calls are TRBV4-3 and TRBJ1-1, with TRBD1 identical over 7 bases. The CDR3 has 16 amino acids. Germline V gene data show CDR1 as LGHNA and CDR2 as YSLEER. Trimming cost V 2 bases and J 7 bases; bases outside gene matches: 13. The CDR3 DNA follows: TGCGCCAGCAGCCAATCTTACAGGGGAAGTTTGAATGAAGCTTTCTTT. This codes for CASSQSYRGSLNEAFF.

The V gene is TRBV6-1, the J gene TRBJ1-2, with unresolved D. Germline CDR1 MNHNS, CDR2 SASEGT. CDR3 size: 12 residues. The germline V and J ends were trimmed by 1 base and 8 bases, with 8 bases remaining between them. The CDR3 spells CASSEGSIGYTF. CDR3 sequence (DNA): TGTGCCAGCAGTGAAGGATCTATAGGCTACACCTTC.

This clone appeared a few times. This rearrangement joins TRBV7-9 to TRBJ1-1; 9 bases agree with TRBD1. Germline trimming cut 6 bases from V and 4 bases from J; bases unmatched to any gene: 3. The CDR3 spans 13 residues. Per the germline V gene, CDR1 is SEHNR and CDR2 is FQNEAQ (reference sequence). The CDR3 bases are TGTGCCAGCAGGGTGACAGGGGGCACTGAAGCTTTCTTT. Residues: CASRVTGGTEAFF.

The genes are TRBV28 and TRBJ2-2, with 7 bases that match TRBD1. The CDR3 loop spans 13 amino acids. Germline V gives CDR1 MDHEN, CDR2 SYDVKM. With V trimmed by 5 bases and J by 7 bases, 4 bases remained unmatched. CDR3 nucleotides: TGTGCCAGCAGTCACAGGGGAAACGGGGAGCTGTTTTTT. Amino acid sequence: CASSHRGNGELFF.

The J gene is TRBJ2-2, the V gene TRBV5-8; D is undetermined. The CDR3 covers 12 residues. Germline V CDR1 and CDR2: SGHTS, YDEGEE. Trimming shortened V by 4 bases and J by 5 bases, and 6 bases separated the two germline ends. The CDR3 reads CASSPHTGELFF. The CDR3 region has the DNA TGTGCCAGCAGCCCACATACCGGGGAGCTGTTTTTT. Full variable domain (missing parts from reference TRBV5-8 and TRBJ2-2): EAGVTQSPTHLIKTRGQQATLRCSPISGHTSVYWYQQALGLGLQFLLWYDEGEERNRGNFPPRFSGRQFPNYSSELNVNALELEDSALYLCASSPHTGELFFGEGSRLTVL.

The chain employs TRBV23-1 and TRBJ2-7; D is perhaps TRBD2 (6 bases). TRBV23-1 is an open reading frame whose function is uncertain. The CDR3 has 12 residues. Trimming left V 5 bases short and J 6 bases short, with 11 bases between. The CDR3 coding sequence is TGCGCCAGCAGTGGAGGGCCCTCCGAGCAGTACTTC. It specifies CASSGGPSEQYF.

The V call is TRBV5-6, the J call TRBJ2-2; TRBD2 matches 7 bases. CDR1 is SGHDT and CDR2 is YYEEEE in the germline V gene. The V and J ends lost 4 bases and 4 bases, in that order; junction bases with no gene match: 7. This CDR3 has 15 residues. DNA of the CDR3: TGTGCCAGCAGCGGCGCGGGAGTACGCACCGGGGAGCTGTTTTTT. Translating it yields CASSGAGVRTGELFF.

This chain connects TRBV5-1 to TRBJ2-7, with TRBD2 matching 8 bases. Germline loops: CDR1 SGHRS, CDR2 YFSETQ. CDR3 length: 15 residues. The ends lost 4 bases at V and 7 bases at J; junction bases unmatched: 13. CDR3 loop: CASSLKTAGADEQYF. The CDR3 DNA reads TGCGCCAGCAGCCTCAAGACAGCGGGAGCGGATGAGCAGTACTTC.

This clone was counted a few times. V and J are TRBV13 and TRBJ2-7; D perhaps matches TRBD1 (5 bases). V dropped 0 bases and J dropped 2 bases, with 11 bases sitting between them. Germline V gene lookup returns CDR1 PRHDT and CDR2 FYEKMQ (reference sequence). The CDR3 is made up of 15 amino acids. The CDR3 coding sequence is TGTGCCAGCAGCTTAGGCCTACAGGTAACCTACGAGCAGTACTTC. It translates to CASSLGLQVTYEQYF.

This clone was counted only a few times. The chain has TRBV7-9 and TRBJ2-3, with 9 bases fitting TRBD2. V lost 5 bases, J lost 3 bases, and 6 bases stayed unmatched. Germline V gene lookup returns CDR1 SEHNR and CDR2 FQNEAQ (reference sequence). The CDR3 length is 15 residues. This CDR3 reads CASSVSGSSTDTQYF. The DNA for the CDR3 is TGTGCCAGCAGCGTTAGCGGGAGCTCTACAGATACGCAGTATTTT.

The table lists this clone with a few counts. The chain uses TRBV19 and TRBJ1-5; maybe TRBD1 (5 bases). Between the trimmed V and J ends, which lost 3 bases and 6 bases, there was a span of 12 bases. Per the germline V gene, CDR1 is LNHDA and CDR2 is SQIVND (reference sequence). The CDR3 has 14 amino acids. The CDR3 bases are TGTGCCAGTAGTATCCAAGGGGCAAGTCAGCCCCAGCATTTT. This codes for CASSIQGASQPQHF.

The gene calls are TRBV11-2 and TRBJ2-1; TRBD2 matches at 14 bases. This CDR3 region has 16 residues. CDR1 and CDR2 (germline): SGHAT, FQNNGV. The trim removed 5 bases at V and 5 bases at J, leaving 5 bases unmatched. This CDR3 reads CASSPRLAGGHNEQFF. CDR3 bases: TGTGCCAGCAGCCCGCGACTAGCGGGAGGGCACAATGAGCAGTTCTTC.

This chain joins TRBV28 and TRBJ2-1; either TRBD1 or TRBD2 may supply D (5 bases each). Germline V gives CDR1 MDHEN, CDR2 SYDVKM. Trimming cost V 3 bases and J 1 base, with 10 bases left between them. The length of the CDR3 is 15 residues. The CDR3, as DNA: TGTGCCAGCAGTTTGGGGGTCAAGTCCTACAATGAGCAGTTCTTC. This translates into CASSLGVKSYNEQFF.

The chain couples TRBV11-2 to TRBJ2-7; no definite D call. CDR3 length: 10 amino acids. Trimming pared 3 bases from V and 6 bases from J, leaving 3 bases between. Looked up from germline, CDR1 is SGHAT and CDR2 is FQNNGV. The CDR3 region is CASSFGEQYF. In nucleotides, the CDR3 is TGTGCCAGCAGCTTCGGCGAGCAGTACTTC.

The chain combines TRBV2 with TRBJ2-1; tentative D call: TRBD1 (6 bases). The CDR3 contains 13 residues. Germline values: CDR1 SNHLY, CDR2 FYNNEI. Trimming pared 0 bases from V and 13 bases from J, leaving 13 bases between. The CDR3 nucleotides read TGTGCCAGCAGTGAAGCGGAGCTAGGGGGTCAGTTCTTC. Encoded protein: CASSEAELGGQFF.

This clone was detected only once. The chain carries TRBV15 and TRBJ2-7; D is undetermined. The V end was cut by 0 bases, the J end by 3 bases, with 9 bases between. Germline V CDR1 and CDR2: LNHNV, YYDKDF (reference sequence). The CDR3 contains 14 residues. The CDR3 loop reads CATSRDGRSYEQYF. DNA for the CDR3: TGTGCCACCAGCAGAGATGGACGTAGCTACGAGCAGTACTTC.

This sequence joins TRBV11-2 and TRBJ2-3, with TRBD2 identical over 9 bases. V lost 5 bases, J lost 7 bases, and 10 bases stayed unmatched. Germline CDR1 SGHAT, CDR2 FQNNGV. The CDR3 contains 15 residues. DNA for the CDR3: TGTGCCAGCAGCCGCGGGGGCGGGAGGGCCCATACGCAGTATTTT. Amino acids: CASSRGGGRAHTQYF.

J is TRBJ2-3 and V is TRBV4-3; D unresolved. Germline CDR1 LGHNA, CDR2 YSLEER. The CDR3 length is 13 residues. The V gene lost 5 bases and the J gene lost 4 bases, with 10 bases spanning the gap. CDR3 residues: CASSSAPADTQYF. CDR3 nucleotides: TGCGCCAGCAGCTCTGCCCCGGCAGATACGCAGTATTTT.

This clone showed up just a few times. The V gene is TRBV7-8, the J gene TRBJ2-7, with D tentatively TRBD1 (5 bases). CDR1 and CDR2 from the germline V gene are SGHVS and FQNEAQ. This CDR3 region has 15 residues. V was clipped by 5 bases and J by 2 bases, with 16 bases between them. CDR3: CASSPSRTNTYEQYF. The CDR3 nucleotides are TGTGCCAGCAGCCCAAGTCGGACAAATACCTACGAGCAGTACTTC.

The CDR3 nucleotides read TGTGCCAGCAGTAGGGACAGGGACCCCTCCTACGAGCAGTACTTC. It translates to CASSRDRDPSYEQYF. The chain joins TRBV6-1 to TRBJ2-7, with 9 bases identical to TRBD1. Germline V gene data show CDR1 as MNHNS and CDR2 as SASEGT. V lost 5 bases to trimming and J lost 0 bases; unmatched junction nucleotides: 5. The CDR3 is 15 residues long.

This rearrangement joins TRBV5-1 to TRBJ1-1; D might be TRBD1 (5 bases). This CDR3 contains 14 residues. Trimming left V 0 bases short and J 6 bases short, with 12 bases between. Germline values: CDR1 SGHRS, CDR2 YFSETQ. This chain's CDR3 is CASSLVAGSAEAFF. CDR3 coding DNA: TGCGCCAGCAGCTTGGTTGCAGGGTCCGCTGAAGCTTTCTTT.